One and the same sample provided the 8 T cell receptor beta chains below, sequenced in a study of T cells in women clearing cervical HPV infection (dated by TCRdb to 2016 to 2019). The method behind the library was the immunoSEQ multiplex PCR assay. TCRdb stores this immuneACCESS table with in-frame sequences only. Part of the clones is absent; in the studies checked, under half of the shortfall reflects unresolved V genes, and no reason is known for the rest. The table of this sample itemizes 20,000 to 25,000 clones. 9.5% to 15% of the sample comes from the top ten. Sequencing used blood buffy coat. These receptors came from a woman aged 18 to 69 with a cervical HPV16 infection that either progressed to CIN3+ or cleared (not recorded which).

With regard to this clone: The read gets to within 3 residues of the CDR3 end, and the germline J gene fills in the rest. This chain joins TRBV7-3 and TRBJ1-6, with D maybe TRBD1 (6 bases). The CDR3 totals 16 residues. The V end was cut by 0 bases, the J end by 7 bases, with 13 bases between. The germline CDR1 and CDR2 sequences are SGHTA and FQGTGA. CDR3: CASSLTGAGMNSPLHF. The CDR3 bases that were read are TGTGCCAGCAGCTTAACGGGGGCGGGTATGAATTCACCC.

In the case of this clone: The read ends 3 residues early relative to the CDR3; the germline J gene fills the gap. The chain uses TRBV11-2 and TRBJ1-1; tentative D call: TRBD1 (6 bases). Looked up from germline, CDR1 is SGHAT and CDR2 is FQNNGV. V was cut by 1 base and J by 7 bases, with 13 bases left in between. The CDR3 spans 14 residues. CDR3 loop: CASSLGQAPNEAFF. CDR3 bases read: TGTGCCAGCAGCTTAGGACAGGCGCCAAATGAA. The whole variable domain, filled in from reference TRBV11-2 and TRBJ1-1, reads EAGVAQSPRYKIIEKRQSVAFWCNPISGHATLYWYQQILGQGPKLLIQFQNNGVVDDSQLPKDRFSAERLKGVDSTLKIQPAKLEDSAVYLCASSLGQAPNEAFFGQGTRLTVV.

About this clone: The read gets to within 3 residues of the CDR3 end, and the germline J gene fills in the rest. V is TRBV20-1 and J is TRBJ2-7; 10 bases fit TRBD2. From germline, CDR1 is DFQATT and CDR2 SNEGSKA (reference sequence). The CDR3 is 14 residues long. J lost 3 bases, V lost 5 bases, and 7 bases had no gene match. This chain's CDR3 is CSALASSGSYEQYF. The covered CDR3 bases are TGCAGTGCTCTCGCGTCTAGCGGGAGCTACGAG.

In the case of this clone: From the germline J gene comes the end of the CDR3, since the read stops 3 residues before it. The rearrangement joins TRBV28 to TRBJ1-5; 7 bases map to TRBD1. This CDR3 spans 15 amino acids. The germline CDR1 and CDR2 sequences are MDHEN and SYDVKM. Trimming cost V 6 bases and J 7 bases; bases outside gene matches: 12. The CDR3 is CASSPTGEWRQPQHF. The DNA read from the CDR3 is TGTGCCAGCAGCCCCACAGGGGAATGGCGACAGCCC.

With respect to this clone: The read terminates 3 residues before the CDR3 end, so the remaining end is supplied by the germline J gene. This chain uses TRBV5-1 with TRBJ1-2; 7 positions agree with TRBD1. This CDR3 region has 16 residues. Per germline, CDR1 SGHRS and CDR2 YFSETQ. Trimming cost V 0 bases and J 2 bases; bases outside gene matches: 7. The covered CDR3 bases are TGCGCCAGCAGCTTGGATGGGACAGACAAGAACTATGGC. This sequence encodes CASSLDGTDKNYG. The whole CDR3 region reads CASSLDGTDKNYGYTF.

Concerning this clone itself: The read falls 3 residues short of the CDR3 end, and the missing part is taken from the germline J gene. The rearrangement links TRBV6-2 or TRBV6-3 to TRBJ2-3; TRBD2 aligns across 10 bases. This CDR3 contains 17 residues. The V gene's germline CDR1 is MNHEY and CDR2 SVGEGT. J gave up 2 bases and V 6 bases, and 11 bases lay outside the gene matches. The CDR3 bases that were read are TGTGCCAGCAGGTATCAGTCCACTAGCGGGACCACAGATACG. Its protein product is CASRYQSTSGTTDT. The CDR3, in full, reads CASRYQSTSGTTDTQYF.

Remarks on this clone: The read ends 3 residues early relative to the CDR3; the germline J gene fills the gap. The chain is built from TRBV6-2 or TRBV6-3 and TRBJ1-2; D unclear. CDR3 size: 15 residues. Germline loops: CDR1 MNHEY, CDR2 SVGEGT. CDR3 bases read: TGTGCCAGCAGTTACTCGGAGAGCGACCCGGTAGGC. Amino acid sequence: CASSYSESDPVG. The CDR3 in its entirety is CASSYSESDPVGYTF.

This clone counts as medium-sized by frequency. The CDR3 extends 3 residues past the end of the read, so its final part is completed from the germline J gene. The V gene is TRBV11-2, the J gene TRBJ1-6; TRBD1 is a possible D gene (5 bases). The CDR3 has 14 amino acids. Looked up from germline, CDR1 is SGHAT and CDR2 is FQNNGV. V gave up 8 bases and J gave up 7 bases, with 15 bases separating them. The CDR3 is CASGQGTENSPLHF. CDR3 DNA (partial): TGTGCCAGCGGCCAAGGGACTGAGAATTCACCC.